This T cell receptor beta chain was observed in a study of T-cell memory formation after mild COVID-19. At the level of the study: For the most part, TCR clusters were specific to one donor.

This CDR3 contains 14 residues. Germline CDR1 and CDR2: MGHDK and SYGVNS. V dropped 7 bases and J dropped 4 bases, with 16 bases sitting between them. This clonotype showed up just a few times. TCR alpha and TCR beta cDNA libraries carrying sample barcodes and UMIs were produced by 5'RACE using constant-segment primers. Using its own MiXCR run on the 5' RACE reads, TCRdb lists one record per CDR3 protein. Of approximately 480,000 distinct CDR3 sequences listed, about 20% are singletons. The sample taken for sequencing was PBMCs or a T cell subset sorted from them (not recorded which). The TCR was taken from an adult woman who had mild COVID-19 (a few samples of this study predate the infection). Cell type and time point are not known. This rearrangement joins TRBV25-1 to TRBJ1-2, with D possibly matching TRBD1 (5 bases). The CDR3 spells CASTEPPRGYGYTF. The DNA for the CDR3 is TGTGCCAGCACCGAGCCCCCGAGGGGCTATGGCTACACCTTC.